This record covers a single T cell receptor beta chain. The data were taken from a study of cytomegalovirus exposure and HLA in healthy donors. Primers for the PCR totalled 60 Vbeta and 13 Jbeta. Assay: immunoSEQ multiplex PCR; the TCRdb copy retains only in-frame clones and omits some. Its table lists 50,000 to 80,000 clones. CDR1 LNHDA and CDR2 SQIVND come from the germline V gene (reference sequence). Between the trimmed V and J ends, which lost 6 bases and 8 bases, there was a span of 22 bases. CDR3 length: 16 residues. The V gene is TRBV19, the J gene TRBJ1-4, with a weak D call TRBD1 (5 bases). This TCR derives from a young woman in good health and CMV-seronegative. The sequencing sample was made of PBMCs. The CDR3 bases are TGTGCCAGTAGCACGGTGGGGAGGACAACTGGCGAAAAACTGTTTTTT. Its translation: CASSTVGRTTGEKLFF. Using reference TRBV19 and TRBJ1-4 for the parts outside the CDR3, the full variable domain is DGGITQSPKYLFRKEGQNVTLSCEQNLNHDAMYWYRQDPGQGLRLIYYSQIVNDFQKGDIAEGYSVSREKKESFPLTVTSAQKNPTAFYLCASSTVGRTTGEKLFFGSGTQLSVL.